This entry describes one T cell receptor beta chain. Its specificity is not known. There are 14 residues in the CDR3. Germline V gives CDR1 SEHNR, CDR2 FQNEAQ (reference sequence). V lost 3 bases, J lost 2 bases, and 1 base stayed unmatched. The data were taken from a study of T cells after posttransplantation cyclophosphamide. Points from the study as a whole: Later blood repertoires were often dominated by clones from the donor CD8+ memory compartment. Recipient CMV seropositivity and CMV reactivation strongly tracked TRB clonality.

Generated by immunoSEQ multiplex PCR, the TCRdb table keeps only in-frame clones and is missing some. Altogether 25,000 to 35,000 clones are present, 86% being singletons, with the ten largest covering under 3.5%. On the day of bone marrow donation, the related graft donor provided peripheral blood. Sequenced material: PBMCs. The chain is built from TRBV7-9 and TRBJ1-1; 9 bases are a match to TRBD1. This TCR derives from a man aged 50-59 years. The chain's CDR3 is CASSLGQGNTEAFF. The CDR3 bases are TGTGCCAGCAGCTTGGGACAGGGTAACACTGAAGCTTTCTTT.